This T cell receptor (beta chain) was obtained from a study of T cells in Graves' hyperthyroidism and ophthalmopathy. Whole-study findings and limits: Most expanded thyroid clonotypes above 0.001 also appeared in blood.

V lost 7 bases and J 5 bases, leaving 18 bases between the germline ends. The germline V gene encodes CDR1 LNHDA and CDR2 SQIVND (reference sequence). CDR3 length equals 15 residues. This clonotype showed up just a few times. Its antigen is undetermined. Fresh peripheral blood, 10 ml, yielded the PBMCs. Authors of the study amplified TCR beta CDR3 regions from RNA transcripts. First-round RT-PCR of the TCR CDR3 relied on the HTBI primer set. TCRdb analysed the multiplex PCR reads with MiXCR anew, one entry per CDR3 protein. The sample lists about 760,000 distinct CDR3 sequences, 35% occurring once. The origin of this receptor is a woman in her forties with Graves' hyperthyroidism. The J gene is TRBJ1-5, the V gene TRBV19; possibly TRBD1 for D (6 bases). Sequenced sample: blood. CDR3 protein: CASTHLRDTYQPQHF. CDR3 bases: TGTGCCAGTACTCATCTACGGGACACCTATCAGCCCCAGCATTTT.